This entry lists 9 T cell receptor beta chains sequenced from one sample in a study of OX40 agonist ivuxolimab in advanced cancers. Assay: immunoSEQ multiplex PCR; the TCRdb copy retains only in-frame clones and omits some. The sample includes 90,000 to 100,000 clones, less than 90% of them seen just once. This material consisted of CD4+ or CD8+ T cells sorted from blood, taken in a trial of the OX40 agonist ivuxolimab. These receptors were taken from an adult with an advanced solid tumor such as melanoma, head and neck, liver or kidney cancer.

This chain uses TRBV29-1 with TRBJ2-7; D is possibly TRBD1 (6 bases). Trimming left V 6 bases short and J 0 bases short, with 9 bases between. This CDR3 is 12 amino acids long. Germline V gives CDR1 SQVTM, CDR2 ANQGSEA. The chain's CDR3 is CSVTGISYEQYF. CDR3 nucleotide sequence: TGCAGCGTAACAGGGATCTCCTACGAGCAGTACTTC.

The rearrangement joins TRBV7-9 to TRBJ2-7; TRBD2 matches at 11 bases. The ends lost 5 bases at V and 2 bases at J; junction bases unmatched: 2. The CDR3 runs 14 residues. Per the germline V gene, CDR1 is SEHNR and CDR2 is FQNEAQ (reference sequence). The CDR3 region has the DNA TGTGCCAGCAGCATGGGACTAGCGGCCTACGAGCAGTACTTC. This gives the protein CASSMGLAAYEQYF.

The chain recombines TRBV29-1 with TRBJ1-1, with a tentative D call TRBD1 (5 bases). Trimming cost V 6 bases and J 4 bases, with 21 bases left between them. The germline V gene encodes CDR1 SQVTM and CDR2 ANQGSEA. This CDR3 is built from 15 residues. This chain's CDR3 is CSVALWRPGLTEAFF. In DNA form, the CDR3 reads TGCAGCGTCGCTCTATGGAGGCCGGGGCTCACTGAAGCTTTCTTT.

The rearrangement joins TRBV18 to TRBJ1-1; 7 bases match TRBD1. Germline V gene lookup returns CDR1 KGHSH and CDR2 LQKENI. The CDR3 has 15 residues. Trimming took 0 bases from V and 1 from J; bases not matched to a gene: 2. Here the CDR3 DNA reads TGTGCCAGCTCACCACCGGGACAGAAGAACACTGAAGCTTTCTTT. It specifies CASSPPGQKNTEAFF.

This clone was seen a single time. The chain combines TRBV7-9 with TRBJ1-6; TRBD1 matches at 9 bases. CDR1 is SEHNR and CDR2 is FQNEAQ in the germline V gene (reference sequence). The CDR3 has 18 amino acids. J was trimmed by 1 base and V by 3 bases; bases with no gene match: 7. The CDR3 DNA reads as TGTGCCAGCAGCTTGGGACAGGGCGTGATGTCCTATAATTCACCCCTCCACTTT. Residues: CASSLGQGVMSYNSPLHF.

This chain's CDR3 is CATSRPGLGLYEQFF. The DNA of the CDR3 is TGTGCCACCTCTCGCCCGGGACTAGGACTCTATGAGCAGTTCTTC. The chain is built from TRBV27 and TRBJ2-1, with 8 bases that match TRBD2. The J segment lost 8 bases and the V segment lost 10 bases, leaving 16 bases of the junction unmatched. The CDR3 runs 15 residues. Germline V gene lookup returns CDR1 MNHEY and CDR2 SMNVEV (reference sequence).

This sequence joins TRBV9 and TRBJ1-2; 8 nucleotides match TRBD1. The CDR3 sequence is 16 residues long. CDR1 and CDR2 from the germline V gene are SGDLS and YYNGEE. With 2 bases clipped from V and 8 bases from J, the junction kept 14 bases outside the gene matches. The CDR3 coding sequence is TGTGCCAGCAGCGTGGGGTCGGGGGGACAGGCAGGCGGCTACACCTTC. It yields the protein CASSVGSGGQAGGYTF.

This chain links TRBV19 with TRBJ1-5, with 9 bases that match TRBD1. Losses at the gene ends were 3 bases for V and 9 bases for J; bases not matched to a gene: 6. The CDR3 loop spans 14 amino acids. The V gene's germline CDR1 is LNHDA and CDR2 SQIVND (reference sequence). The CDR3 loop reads CASSMTGGARPQHF. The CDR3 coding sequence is TGTGCCAGTAGTATGACAGGGGGGGCGAGGCCCCAGCATTTT.

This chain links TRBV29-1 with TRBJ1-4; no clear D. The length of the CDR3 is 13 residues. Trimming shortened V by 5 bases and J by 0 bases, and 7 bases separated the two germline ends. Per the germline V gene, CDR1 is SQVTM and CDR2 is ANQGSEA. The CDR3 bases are TGCAGCGTTTCTACAGCAACTAATGAAAAACTGTTTTTT. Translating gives CSVSTATNEKLFF.